This T cell receptor (beta chain) appears in the sequencing data of a study of cytomegalovirus exposure and HLA in healthy donors. The CDR3 extends over 16 amino acids. Germline CDR1 MNHNS, CDR2 SASEGT. The V segment lost 4 bases and the J segment 0 bases; nucleotides outside the gene matches: 6. PCR was performed using 60 Vbeta and 13 Jbeta primers. Produced via immunoSEQ multiplex PCR; TCRdb's table is partial and in-frame only. The sample holds around 55,000 clones, 65% to 80% seen once. The chain joins TRBV6-1 to TRBJ2-7; 10 bases fit TRBD2. Sequencing was carried out using PBMCs. This sequence was found in a female donor in good health and CMV-seronegative. In nucleotides, the CDR3 is TGTGCCAGCAGTGCGGGGCTAGCGGGAGCCTCCTACGAGCAGTACTTC. Translated: CASSAGLAGASYEQYF.